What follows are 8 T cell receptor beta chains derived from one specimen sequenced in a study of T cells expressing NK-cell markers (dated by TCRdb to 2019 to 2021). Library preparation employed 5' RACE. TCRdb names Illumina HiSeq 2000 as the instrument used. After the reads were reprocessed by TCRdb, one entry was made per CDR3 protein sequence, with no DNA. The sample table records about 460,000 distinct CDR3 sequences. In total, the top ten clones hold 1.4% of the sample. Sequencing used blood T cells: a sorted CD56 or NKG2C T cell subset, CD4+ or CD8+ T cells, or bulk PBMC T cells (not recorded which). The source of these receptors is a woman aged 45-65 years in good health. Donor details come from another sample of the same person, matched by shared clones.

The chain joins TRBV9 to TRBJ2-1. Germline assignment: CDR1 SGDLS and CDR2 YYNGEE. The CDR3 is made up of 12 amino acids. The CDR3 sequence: CASSVGVEKQFF.

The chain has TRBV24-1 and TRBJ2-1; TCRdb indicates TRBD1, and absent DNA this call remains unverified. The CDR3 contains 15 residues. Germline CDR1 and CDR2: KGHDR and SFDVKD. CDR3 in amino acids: CATSEQKGTYNEQFF.

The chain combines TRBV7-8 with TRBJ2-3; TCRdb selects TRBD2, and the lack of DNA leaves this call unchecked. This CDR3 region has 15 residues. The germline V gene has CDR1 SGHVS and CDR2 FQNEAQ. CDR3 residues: CASGNLAVSTDTQYF. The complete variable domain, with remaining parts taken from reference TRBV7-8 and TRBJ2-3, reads GAGVSQSPRYKVAKRGQDVALRCDPISGHVSLFWYQQALGQGPEFLTYFQNEAQLDKSGLPSDRFFAERPEGSVSTLKIQRTQQEDSAVYLCASGNLAVSTDTQYFGPGTRLTVL.

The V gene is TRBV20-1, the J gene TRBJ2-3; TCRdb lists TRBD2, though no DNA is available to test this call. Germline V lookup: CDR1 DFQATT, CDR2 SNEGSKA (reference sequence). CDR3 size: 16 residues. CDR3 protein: CSARATLAGSTDTQYF.

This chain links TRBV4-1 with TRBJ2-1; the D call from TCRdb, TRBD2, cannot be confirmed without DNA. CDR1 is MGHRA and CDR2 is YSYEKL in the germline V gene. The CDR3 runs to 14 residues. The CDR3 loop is CASSQDEGRNEQFF.

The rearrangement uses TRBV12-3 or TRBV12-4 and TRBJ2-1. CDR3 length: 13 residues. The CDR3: CASSLWNPNEQFF.

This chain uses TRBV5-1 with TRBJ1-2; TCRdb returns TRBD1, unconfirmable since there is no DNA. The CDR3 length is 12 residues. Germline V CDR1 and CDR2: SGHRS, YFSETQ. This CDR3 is CASSPGTLGYTF.

The CDR3 spells CASSVVNSKDTQYF. The V call is TRBV9, the J call TRBJ2-3. The CDR3 has 14 amino acids. Germline V lookup: CDR1 SGDLS, CDR2 YYNGEE.